The TCR beta chain described here comes from a study of monozygotic twins with inflammatory bowel disease. After re-calling the 5' RACE reads, TCRdb lists one entry per CDR3 protein, DNA absent. The sample holds around 450,000 distinct CDR3 sequences. Whole-blood total RNA was extracted without T cell sorting. Per the germline V gene, CDR1 is SGHTA and CDR2 is FQGTGA. The CDR3 contains 15 residues. Sequencing used blood. This rearrangement joins TRBV7-3 to TRBJ2-7; TCRdb picks TRBD1, but there is no DNA to check that call. The clonotype originates from a human donor with ulcerative colitis or Crohn's disease, or a healthy co-twin of an affected twin (not recorded which). CDR3 sequence reads: CASSPPRAYRYEQYF.